This T cell receptor beta chain comes out of a study of CD8 T cells in Susac syndrome (dated by TCRdb to between 2017 and 2020). With regard to the full study: Whether CD8+ T cell activation and differentiation in Susac syndrome was antigen driven was tested using repertoire sequencing. The study compared CD8+ T cell repertoire clonality among over 9 healthy donors, 14 Susac syndrome patients and approximately 16 multiple sclerosis patients. Beyond this particular receptor, the publication reports: The study acknowledged that relatively few individuals were included in the TCR sequencing and HLA analysis.

High-throughput TCR beta sequencing profiled peripheral blood CD8+ and CD4+ T cells from healthy donors, Susac syndrome patients and multiple sclerosis patients. The multiple sclerosis controls were treatment-naive patients whose relapsing-remitting disease, either stable or active, fulfilled the revised McDonald criteria. Bulk CD8+ and CD4+ T cells were purified by magnetic negative isolation, whereas CD8+ TEMRA cells were enriched by FACS. Blood was drawn into EDTA tubes, processed within 24 hours, and PBMCs were isolated by density gradient centrifugation. PBMCs destined for TCR sequencing were cryopreserved in liquid nitrogen and later thawed in a 37 °C water bath. A purity of at least 90% was achieved for sorted or isolated CD4+, CD8+ and CD8+ TEMRA cells. Details on this clonotype: Its antigen target is currently unknown. The record has no base qualities; no much larger clone is one base away.

RNA was extracted with the RNeasy kit and roughly 0.5 to 1 ug was reverse transcribed using random hexamers. The immunoSEQ multiplex PCR assay, which covers 54 Vbeta and 13 Jbeta segments, was used to amplify TCR beta CDR3 regions. Bias from PCR amplification was corrected by using a synthetic template baseline for primer optimization and for computational correction. On the authors' methods: Only productive sequences were kept, with reads annotated to V, D and J genes according to IMGT and analyzed in immunoSEQ Analyzer. Clonality was calculated as one minus the Shannon entropy normalized by log2 of the number of productive unique sequences. For each patient and control, public and private clones were evaluated among the 100 most prevalent clones. A clone was defined as Susac-specific if it was absent from the healthy and MS cohorts, from roughly 980 published viral clones and from other ImmuneACCESS disease sequences. TCRdb redid the processing of the public reads, applying fastp at Q25 and MiXCR, and retained in-frame beta chains. Every distinct CDR3 protein forms one entry, paired with its most common genes and DNA. In this record, the V and J calls reflect TCRdb's handling and not the investigators' own analysis. This sample holds some 140,000 distinct CDR3 sequences; more than 75% were observed only once. Under 0.25% of the sample is in the top ten clones.

This TCR was sampled from a human donor with multiple sclerosis. Sequencing was performed on CD8+ T cells from PBMCs.

Read as DNA, the sequence is TGTGCCAGCAGCCCCTGGGGTAGCGGAGAAGGAAACGAGCAGTACTTC. This translates into CASSPWGSGEGNEQYF. The rearranged segments are TRBV9 and TRBJ2-7, with TRBD2 tentatively as D gene (6 bases match). V is reduced by 4 bases and J by 5 bases, leaving a spacing of 22 bases between them. Reading the germline V gene gives CDR1 SGDLS and CDR2 YYNGEE. From cysteine to phenylalanine, the CDR3 is 16 amino acids long. CDR3 DNA only is kept here, 48 bases in frame from base 1. Where the CDR3 stops, the reference TRBV9 and TRBJ2-7 genes take over; the full variable domain is DSGVTQTPKHLITATGQRVTLRCSPRSGDLSVYWYQQSLDQGLQFLIQYYNGEERAKGNILERFSAQQFPDLHSELNLSSLELGDSALYFCASSPWGSGEGNEQYFGPGTRLTVT.